These 13 T cell receptor beta chains were sequenced from one sample in a study of identical twins. One entry per CDR3 protein, called by TCRdb with MiXCR from the 5' RACE reads. The repertoire has around 450,000 distinct CDR3 sequences, 13% to 15% of them found once; the top ten carry around 0.57%. This sample was shared with a second study, whose subject was yellow fever vaccine responses in identical twins.

The sample taken for sequencing was CD4+ T cells sorted from blood. Receptors originate from a young woman in good health.

The J gene is TRBJ2-3, the V gene TRBV21-1; no DNA check was done on the table's D call, TRBD1. TRBV21-1 is shown as a pseudogene. This CDR3 has 15 residues. The CDR3 nucleotides are TGTGCCAGCAGCACCGGGGACAGGGTTGGAGATACGCAGTATTTT. Its protein is CASSTGDRVGDTQYF.

This sequence joins TRBV15 and TRBJ2-7; D uncertain. CDR3 length equals 14 residues. Germline V gives CDR1 LNHNV, CDR2 YYDKDF (reference sequence). V lost 3 bases and J lost 5, with 14 bases in between. CDR3 DNA sequence: TGTGCCACCAGCAGTGAGCTGGATGGGGACGAGCAGTACTTC. Protein product: CATSSELDGDEQYF.

The chain recombines TRBV11-2 with TRBJ2-7, with a possible D match to TRBD2 (5 bases). Germline CDR1 SGHAT, CDR2 FQNNGV. CDR3 length equals 15 residues. V was shortened by 5 bases and J by 3 bases, with 17 bases between the two germline ends. The CDR3 DNA reads as TGTGCCAGCAGCCCAGTGGGAGCCCCTCTCTACGAGCAGTACTTC. It specifies CASSPVGAPLYEQYF. Supplemented by reference TRBV11-2 and TRBJ2-7, the full variable domain reads EAGVAQSPRYKIIEKRQSVAFWCNPISGHATLYWYQQILGQGPKLLIQFQNNGVVDDSQLPKDRFSAERLKGVDSTLKIQPAKLEDSAVYLCASSPVGAPLYEQYFGPGTRLTVT.

This clonotype has at least ten counts. CDR3 sequence reads: CASSLDSNEQFF. The CDR3 nucleotides read TGTGCCAGCAGCTTAGACAGCAATGAGCAGTTCTTC. The J gene is TRBJ2-1, the V gene TRBV7-6, with D unresolved. In germline, CDR1 is SGHVS, CDR2 FNYEAQ. V was clipped by 1 base and J by 6 bases, with 4 bases between them. The length of the CDR3 is 12 residues.

The chain employs TRBV12-3 or TRBV12-4 and TRBJ1-1; a possible D gene is TRBD1 (6 bases). Trimming left V 5 bases short and J 2 bases short, with 21 bases between. The CDR3 extends over 17 amino acids. CDR3 in DNA: TGTGCCAGCAGTCCAATAAAACTGGGACACAATAACACTGAAGCTTTCTTT. Protein: CASSPIKLGHNNTEAFF.

The table lists this clonotype with a few counts. V and J are TRBV7-3 and TRBJ2-1, with 9 positions matching TRBD2. Germline V gives CDR1 SGHTA, CDR2 FQGTGA. CDR3 size: 13 residues. With V trimmed by 5 bases and J by 9 bases, 5 bases remained unmatched. The CDR3 sequence: CASSIRTSAEQFF. DNA for the CDR3: TGTGCCAGCAGCATCCGGACTAGCGCTGAGCAGTTCTTC.

The J gene is TRBJ2-1, the V gene TRBV6-1, with 7 bases identical to TRBD2. V shed 6 bases and J 7 bases; nucleotides not matched to a gene: 18. The CDR3 is 17 residues long. Germline V gene data show CDR1 as MNHNS and CDR2 as SASEGT. The CDR3 region has the DNA TGTGCCAGCAGCCCCCCAAGGCGGGAGCCCTTAGTTAATGAGCAGTTCTTC. This codes for CASSPPRREPLVNEQFF.

The rearrangement links TRBV6-2 or TRBV6-3 to TRBJ2-3; 12 bases map to TRBD1. Germline V lookup: CDR1 MNHEY, CDR2 SVGEGT. Trimming removed 6 bases from V and 4 bases from J; junction bases left unmatched: 8. The CDR3 covers 16 residues. For the CDR3, the DNA is TGTGCCAGCAGCACCTCCGGGACAGGGGGCGCAGATACGCAGTATTTT. As protein: CASSTSGTGGADTQYF.

This clonotype was seen ten or more times. The J gene is TRBJ2-1, the V gene TRBV29-1; D remains ambiguous. The germline V gene encodes CDR1 SQVTM and CDR2 ANQGSEA. V was trimmed by 2 bases and J by 0 bases, leaving 5 bases between them. The CDR3 is made up of 13 amino acids. CDR3 sequence (DNA): TGCAGCGTTGAACTAGGCTCCTACAATGAGCAGTTCTTC. It yields the protein CSVELGSYNEQFF.

This clonotype was detected a few times. This chain connects TRBV7-8 to TRBJ1-5, with D hard to call. The V gene's germline CDR1 is SGHVS and CDR2 FQNEAQ. The CDR3 sequence is 15 residues long. V gave up 1 base and J gave up 2 bases, with 9 bases separating them. CDR3 coding DNA: TGTGCCAGCAGCTTAGATCGGGTCGGCAATCAGCCCCAGCATTTT. Protein product: CASSLDRVGNQPQHF.

The chain combines TRBV7-2 with TRBJ2-1, with TRBD2 matching 11 bases. The CDR3 extends over 16 amino acids. Germline V gives CDR1 SGHTA, CDR2 FQGNSA. The V segment lost 7 bases and the J segment 8 bases; nucleotides outside the gene matches: 13. CDR3 protein: CASMSVSGGASYEQFF. CDR3 bases: TGTGCCAGCATGTCGGTTAGCGGGGGGGCTTCCTATGAGCAGTTCTTC. The variable domain in full, with the rest retrieved from reference TRBV7-2 and TRBJ2-1, is GAGVSQSPSNKVTEKGKDVELRCDPISGHTALYWYRQSLGQGLEFLIYFQGNSAPDKSGLPSDRFSAERTGGSVSTLTIQRTQQEDSAVYLCASMSVSGGASYEQFFGPGTRLTVL.

This clonotype appeared many times. The chain recombines TRBV10-2 with TRBJ1-6; 10 nucleotides line up with TRBD1. Trimming at V came to 10 bases and at J to 7 bases, leaving 7 bases not matched to a gene. This CDR3 contains 14 residues. Germline values: CDR1 WSHSY, CDR2 SAAADI. Written as DNA, the CDR3 is TGCGCCACCGCTGGGACAGGGGCGAATTCACCCCTCCACTTT. Translating gives CATAGTGANSPLHF.

This chain joins TRBV25-1 and TRBJ2-7; 12 bases are shared with TRBD2. V was pared by 6 bases and J by 6 bases, with 6 bases of the junction left unmatched. Germline CDR1 MGHDK, CDR2 SYGVNS. The CDR3 is 14 amino acids. For the CDR3, the DNA is TGTGCCAGCAGACGACTAGCGGGAGCGGGCGAGCAGTACTTC. Encoded protein: CASRRLAGAGEQYF.